Shown below are 26 T cell receptor beta chains from a single sample sequenced in a study of shared clonotypes between healthy human individuals. The method was immunoSEQ multiplex PCR; TCRdb's version includes in-frame clones alone and lacks a portion of them. The profile shows about 670,000 clones, around 72% of them singletons. Sample: memory CD4+ T cells sorted from blood. The subset is: CD45RA-negative fraction. The receptors here all came from a woman in her twenties or thirties in good health.

J is TRBJ2-7 and V is TRBV4-1; either TRBD1 or TRBD2 may supply D (6 bases each). Germline assignment: CDR1 MGHRA and CDR2 YSYEKL. The CDR3 length is 16 residues. Trimming left V 4 bases short and J 3 bases short, with 19 bases between. CDR3 region: CASSPKHEGGGYEQYF. The CDR3 region has the DNA TGCGCCAGCAGCCCGAAACACGAGGGGGGCGGCTACGAGCAGTACTTC.

The chain links TRBV7-6 to TRBJ2-7, with 8 bases lining up with TRBD1. CDR1 SGHVS and CDR2 FNYEAQ come from the germline V gene. The CDR3 has 16 amino acids. Germline trimming cut 5 bases from V and 3 bases from J; bases unmatched to any gene: 12. The CDR3 sequence is CASSPGGQGARYEQYF. CDR3 DNA: TGTGCCAGCAGCCCCGGCGGCCAGGGGGCGCGCTACGAGCAGTACTTC.

Remarks on this clone: The sample carries other DNA sequences with the same CDR3. This chain links TRBV19 with TRBJ2-7, with D uncertain. The CDR3 spans 12 residues. Germline loops: CDR1 LNHDA, CDR2 SQIVND (reference sequence). V lost 6 bases and J lost 1, with 7 bases in between. The CDR3: CASRDPSYEQYF. CDR3 DNA sequence: TGTGCCAGTAGGGACCCATCCTACGAGCAGTACTTC.

J is TRBJ1-5 and V is TRBV28; the D gene is possibly TRBD1 (6 bases). Trimming took off 6 bases at V and 1 base at J, with 16 bases between the two ends. The CDR3 extends over 16 amino acids. Per germline, CDR1 MDHEN and CDR2 SYDVKM. The CDR3 region has the DNA TGTGCCAGCAGAGTAATGTCCAGGGGCAGCAATCAGCCCCAGCATTTT. Amino acid sequence: CASRVMSRGSNQPQHF.

This chain links TRBV11-2 with TRBJ2-3; the match to TRBD2 covers 11 bases. CDR1 SGHAT and CDR2 FQNNGV come from the germline V gene. The V and J ends lost 6 bases and 5 bases, in that order; junction bases with no gene match: 7. The CDR3 consists of 15 residues. DNA of the CDR3: TGTGCCAGCAGATCAAGACTAGCGGGACAAGATACGCAGTATTTT. This encodes CASRSRLAGQDTQYF. The full variable domain, completed using reference TRBV11-2 and TRBJ2-3, is EAGVAQSPRYKIIEKRQSVAFWCNPISGHATLYWYQQILGQGPKLLIQFQNNGVVDDSQLPKDRFSAERLKGVDSTLKIQPAKLEDSAVYLCASRSRLAGQDTQYFGPGTRLTVL.

The V gene is TRBV6-5, the J gene TRBJ1-2; tentative D call: TRBD1 (5 bases). Trimming left V 2 bases short and J 2 bases short, with 12 bases between. CDR1 and CDR2 from the germline V gene are MNHEY and SVGAGI. The CDR3 loop spans 15 amino acids. The CDR3 DNA is TGTGCCAGCAGTTACGGGTTTGGGGGAAACTATGGCTACACCTTC. It specifies CASSYGFGGNYGYTF.

V usage is TRBV20-1 and J usage is TRBJ1-2; TRBD1 aligns across 9 bases. This CDR3 has 11 amino acids. Germline trimming cut 6 bases from V and 7 bases from J; bases unmatched to any gene: 3. Germline CDR1 DFQATT, CDR2 SNEGSKA (reference sequence). CDR3 DNA sequence: TGCAGTGCCCAGGACAGGGGTGGCTACACCTTC. It specifies CSAQDRGGYTF.

The chain links TRBV5-6 to TRBJ1-1; perhaps TRBD1 as D (5 bases). The germline V and J ends were trimmed by 4 bases and 7 bases, with 8 bases remaining between them. There are 11 residues in the CDR3. Germline CDR1 is SGHDT and CDR2 is YYEEEE. CDR3 coding DNA: TGTGCCAGCAGCCGACAGAATGAAGCTTTCTTT. It encodes CASSRQNEAFF.

In its sample, this clone was seen a few times. The sample holds other DNA sequences that translate to the same CDR3. This sequence joins TRBV28 and TRBJ1-1, with D possibly matching TRBD1 (5 bases). The CDR3 totals 14 residues. Between the trimmed V and J ends, which lost 6 bases and 3 bases, there was a span of 14 bases. Germline-derived CDR1 and CDR2 are MDHEN and SYDVKM. CDR3 in amino acids: CASSLNRGDTEAFF. CDR3 nucleotide sequence: TGTGCCAGCAGCCTTAATCGGGGCGACACTGAAGCTTTCTTT.

J is TRBJ2-2 and V is TRBV7-6, with D possibly being TRBD2 (5 bases). The length of the CDR3 is 16 residues. The ends were cut back, 0 bases at V and 2 bases at J, with 10 bases in the middle. Germline values: CDR1 SGHVS, CDR2 FNYEAQ. CDR3 loop: CASSLAVPGNTGELFF. The CDR3 coding sequence is TGTGCCAGCAGCTTAGCCGTGCCGGGAAACACCGGGGAGCTGTTTTTT.

The rearrangement joins TRBV25-1 to TRBJ2-5; 10 nucleotides match TRBD1. TRBJ2-7 explains the end of the DNA better; the J call may be wrong. CDR3 size: 13 residues. Germline V CDR1 and CDR2: MGHDK, SYGVNS. CDR3 coding DNA: TGTGCCAGCAGCCGGGACAGGGGTTCCGAGCAGTACTTC. Residues: CASSRDRGSEQYF.

This chain links TRBV19 with TRBJ1-5; possibly TRBD1 for D (6 bases). CDR3 size: 13 residues. The germline V and J ends were trimmed by 7 bases and 9 bases, with 16 bases remaining between them. CDR1 is LNHDA and CDR2 is SQIVND in the germline V gene (reference sequence). The CDR3 region is CASTKGGLRPQHF. CDR3 in DNA: TGTGCCAGTACCAAGGGGGGATTAAGGCCCCAGCATTTT.

In this sample, this clone turned up once. The V call is TRBV5-5, the J call TRBJ2-2; D might be TRBD1 (6 bases). Trimming removed 4 bases from V and 6 bases from J, with 13 bases in between. Looked up from germline, CDR1 is SGHKS and CDR2 is YYEKEE (reference sequence). CDR3 length: 14 residues. The CDR3 DNA reads TGTGCCAGCAGCATGGACAGTTTCGCCGGGGAGCTGTTTTTT. Translated: CASSMDSFAGELFF.

The chain links TRBV5-4 to TRBJ1-2; D may be TRBD1 (5 bases). CDR3 length equals 12 residues. The V and J ends lost 4 bases and 7 bases respectively, with 11 bases between them. The germline V gene encodes CDR1 SGHNT and CDR2 YYREEE (reference sequence). The CDR3 coding sequence is TGTGCCAGCAGCCCCCAGGGTAGTGGCTACACCTTC. It codes for CASSPQGSGYTF.

The chain employs TRBV6-6 and TRBJ1-5, with TRBD1 matching over 7 bases. CDR1 is MNHNY and CDR2 is SVGAGI in the germline V gene (reference sequence). The CDR3 length is 16 residues. The trim removed 5 bases at V and 2 bases at J, leaving 9 bases unmatched. CDR3 DNA sequence: TGTGCCAGCAGTCCTAGACAGGGTATTCGCAATCAGCCCCAGCATTTT. It translates to CASSPRQGIRNQPQHF.

Of note for this clone: One end of the junction varies from germline; a read error may be responsible. The chain joins TRBV6-6 to TRBJ2-7; D might be TRBD2 (6 bases). This CDR3 is built from 13 residues. Germline V gene data show CDR1 as MNHNY and CDR2 as SVGAGI (reference sequence). This chain's CDR3 is CAGSRDLNYEQYF. The CDR3 nucleotides are TGTGCCGGCAGCAGGGACTTAAACTACGAGCAGTACTTC.

The chain uses TRBV28 and TRBJ2-6; the match to TRBD2 covers 7 bases. CDR1 is MDHEN, CDR2 SYDVKM, per germline. V lost 10 bases to trimming and J lost 2 bases; unmatched junction nucleotides: 11. The CDR3 runs to 16 residues. The CDR3 DNA reads TGTGCCACCGATGCGGGAGTTACCGCTGGGGCCAACGTCCTGACTTTC. Translation gives CATDAGVTAGANVLTF.

The chain recombines TRBV7-9 with TRBJ2-1; tentatively, D is TRBD2 (5 bases). The CDR3 is made up of 18 amino acids. V dropped 3 bases and J dropped 4 bases, with 22 bases sitting between them. CDR1 is SEHNR and CDR2 is FQNEAQ in the germline V gene (reference sequence). The CDR3 sequence: CASSLSAAARPVYNEQFF. CDR3 coding DNA: TGTGCCAGCAGCTTGTCAGCGGCCGCCCGGCCCGTGTACAATGAGCAGTTCTTC.

This chain uses TRBV27 with TRBJ2-2; 14 bases agree with TRBD2. Per the germline V gene, CDR1 is MNHEY and CDR2 is SMNVEV (reference sequence). V was pared by 2 bases and J by 6 bases, with 14 bases of the junction left unmatched. The CDR3 contains 20 residues. The CDR3, as DNA: TGTGCCAGCAGTTTAAATATGAGACTAGCGGGAGGGCCAGGAGCCGGGGAGCTGTTTTTT. Translating gives CASSLNMRLAGGPGAGELFF.

A word on this clone: Within the sample, other DNA sequences also encode this same CDR3. V gene TRBV5-1 combines with J gene TRBJ2-1; D unclear. The CDR3 contains 15 residues. The germline gives CDR1 SGHRS, CDR2 YFSETQ. Trimming shortened V by 1 base and J by 1 base, and 9 bases separated the two germline ends. The CDR3 loop is CASSLSSASYNEQFF. DNA for the CDR3: TGCGCCAGCAGCTTGAGTTCGGCTTCCTACAATGAGCAGTTCTTC.

The chain employs TRBV6-1 and TRBJ2-7; D is ambiguous. The V gene lost 1 base and the J gene lost 4 bases, with 8 bases spanning the gap. CDR1 and CDR2 (germline): MNHNS, SASEGT. The CDR3 has 13 residues. The CDR3 sequence: CASSEVTTYEQYF. The CDR3 DNA is TGTGCCAGCAGTGAAGTAACAACTTACGAGCAGTACTTC.

The V call is TRBV10-3, the J call TRBJ2-1; 11 bases fit TRBD1. This CDR3 has 18 residues. Germline V gene lookup returns CDR1 ENHRY and CDR2 SYGVKD. V shed 3 bases and J 6 bases; nucleotides not matched to a gene: 13. CDR3 bases: TGTGCCATCAGTGAATTCCGGACAGGGGGCAGCCTTAGCAATGAGCAGTTCTTC. Its translation: CAISEFRTGGSLSNEQFF.

This chain uses TRBV5-8 with TRBJ2-2; D is ambiguous. Germline V CDR1 and CDR2: SGHTS, YDEGEE. CDR3 length equals 18 residues. V was trimmed by 0 bases and J by 1 base, leaving 16 bases between them. CDR3 loop: CASSLVSRPLENTGELFF. CDR3 in DNA: TGTGCCAGCAGCTTGGTGTCCAGGCCCCTCGAGAACACCGGGGAGCTGTTTTTT. The variable domain in full, with the rest retrieved from reference TRBV5-8 and TRBJ2-2, is EAGVTQSPTHLIKTRGQQATLRCSPISGHTSVYWYQQALGLGLQFLLWYDEGEERNRGNFPPRFSGRQFPNYSSELNVNALELEDSALYLCASSLVSRPLENTGELFFGEGSRLTVL.

V is TRBV6-1 and J is TRBJ2-7; D not certain. Germline CDR1 MNHNS, CDR2 SASEGT. V shed 3 bases and J shed 5 bases, with 8 bases lying between them. The CDR3 has 12 amino acids. CDR3 region: CASSDSVDEQYF. CDR3 bases: TGTGCCAGCAGTGATTCAGTGGACGAGCAGTACTTC.

V is TRBV18 and J is TRBJ2-7; D remains ambiguous. The CDR3 extends over 14 amino acids. Germline CDR1 KGHSH, CDR2 LQKENI. V was cut by 4 bases and J by 1 base, with 11 bases left in between. CDR3 nucleotide sequence: TGTGCCAGCTCACTAGACACCCGATCCTACGAGCAGTACTTC. It translates to CASSLDTRSYEQYF. Drawing the rest from reference TRBV18 and TRBJ2-7, the complete variable domain is NAGVMQNPRHLVRRRGQEARLRCSPMKGHSHVYWYRQLPEEGLKFMVYLQKENIIDESGMPKERFSAEFPKEGPSILRIQQVVRGDSAAYFCASSLDTRSYEQYFGPGTRLTVT.

The chain is built from TRBV5-4 and TRBJ2-7; D is possibly TRBD1 (5 bases). Germline CDR1 reads SGHNT; CDR2 reads YYREEE (reference sequence). V lost 4 bases, J lost 3 bases, and 14 bases lay in between. This CDR3 is 14 amino acids long. CDR3 loop: CASSPGMTDYEQYF. CDR3 sequence (DNA): TGTGCCAGCAGCCCGGGCATGACAGACTACGAGCAGTACTTC.